This T cell receptor (beta chain) was identified in a study of OX40 agonist ivuxolimab in advanced cancers. Looking at the study overall: Ivuxolimab, an agonist antibody against OX40 (CD134), was given to patients. Partial responses occurred in Three dose-escalation patients, one with hepatocellular carcinoma and two with cutaneous melanoma. Overall study results and limits: Researchers report that CD8+ T cells had, on average, more expanded clones than CD4+. In the 0.1 to 3.0 mg/kg range, CD4+ and CD8+ blood T cells had expanded clonally by week 6.

Measured with immunoSEQ multiplex PCR; TCRdb has only the in-frame clones, and not every one. The sample has some 97,000 clones, 90% seen once. As concerns this clone: What it binds is not known.

This CDR3 has 12 amino acids. Germline lookup yields CDR1 LNHDA and CDR2 SQIVND (reference sequence). Trimming shortened V by 0 bases and J by 5 bases, and 2 bases separated the two germline ends. This receptor was identified in an adult with an advanced solid tumor such as melanoma, head and neck, liver or kidney cancer. The chain links TRBV19 to TRBJ2-1; D remains unclear. The sequencing used CD4+ or CD8+ T cells sorted from blood, collected in a trial of the OX40 agonist ivuxolimab. Here the CDR3 DNA reads TGTGCCAGTAGTATAGAACACAATGAGCAGTTCTTC. Its protein product is CASSIEHNEQFF.